These 18 T cell receptor beta chains share one sample of origin, sequenced in a study of T cells in Graves' hyperthyroidism and ophthalmopathy. Regions amplified from RNA transcripts were the TCR beta CDR3 regions. The HTBI set primed first-round TCR CDR3 RT-PCR. TCRdb independently ran MiXCR on the multiplex PCR reads; one entry per CDR3 protein. The sample yields 500,000 or so distinct CDR3 sequences, roughly a sixth seen once. Sequenced sample: blood. These TCRs come from a woman under 30 with Graves' ophthalmopathy.

The chain carries TRBV2 and TRBJ1-4, with TRBD1 as a possible D gene (5 bases). The CDR3 is 15 residues long. Per the germline V gene, CDR1 is SNHLY and CDR2 is FYNNEI. Trimming shortened V by 8 bases and J by 1 base, and 14 bases separated the two germline ends. CDR3 in amino acids: CASQDTGRTNEKLFF. CDR3 in DNA: TGTGCCAGCCAGGATACGGGGCGAACTAATGAAAAACTGTTTTTT.

This clonotype was detected many times. The rearrangement uses TRBV3-1 and TRBJ1-1; D not certain. The CDR3 sequence is 15 residues long. The V and J ends lost 1 base and 1 base respectively, with 10 bases between them. CDR1 LGHDT and CDR2 YNNKEL come from the germline V gene (reference sequence). Here the CDR3 DNA reads TGTGCCAGCAGCCAAGGTAGGGTAACGAACACTGAAGCTTTCTTT. Its protein product is CASSQGRVTNTEAFF.

This clonotype came up many times. This chain connects TRBV28 to TRBJ1-1, with a weak D call TRBD1 (5 bases). Germline loops: CDR1 MDHEN, CDR2 SYDVKM. CDR3 length: 15 residues. Trimming shortened V by 4 bases and J by 0 bases, and 12 bases separated the two germline ends. The CDR3 reads CASSSLTDLNTEAFF. The CDR3, as DNA: TGTGCCAGCAGTTCCCTGACAGACCTGAACACTGAAGCTTTCTTT.

As to this clonotype: A much larger clone differs from this one at a single base, so this may be a read error. The chain links TRBV25-1 to TRBJ2-7; 10 bases line up with TRBD2. After removal of 5 bases from V and 6 bases from J, the junction contained 10 bases not matched to a gene. Per the germline V gene, CDR1 is MGHDK and CDR2 is SYGVNS. This CDR3 comprises 15 residues. The chain's CDR3 is CASSQLSGRTTEQYF. CDR3 coding DNA: TGTGCCAGCAGTCAACTTAGCGGGAGGACCACCGAGCAGTACTTC.

The V call is TRBV29-1, the J call TRBJ1-1; 9 bases map to TRBD1. V gave up 5 bases and J gave up 7 bases; unmatched junction bases: 5. Germline loops: CDR1 SQVTM, CDR2 ANQGSEA. The CDR3 consists of 12 residues. This CDR3 is CSVQQGANEAFF. Here the CDR3 DNA reads TGCAGCGTTCAACAGGGGGCGAATGAAGCTTTCTTT.

This clonotype showed up many times. This rearrangement joins TRBV20-1 to TRBJ2-1; weak D call: TRBD2 (6 bases). Between the trimmed V and J ends, which lost 8 bases and 7 bases, there was a span of 15 bases. The CDR3 length is 12 residues. In germline, CDR1 is DFQATT, CDR2 SNEGSKA (reference sequence). The CDR3 nucleotides read TGCAGTCCGGGACTTAACGCAAATGAGCAGTTCTTC. The encoded protein is CSPGLNANEQFF.

This clonotype was seen a handful of times. The chain links TRBV5-5 to TRBJ1-1; 9 bases fit TRBD1. The length of the CDR3 is 16 residues. Germline CDR1 is SGHKS and CDR2 is YYEKEE (reference sequence). V shed 2 bases and J 1 base; nucleotides not matched to a gene: 6. The DNA of the CDR3 is TGTGCCAGCAGCTTAACAGGGGGCGGAGGGAACACTGAAGCTTTCTTT. Its translation: CASSLTGGGGNTEAFF. Together with reference TRBV5-5 and TRBJ1-1, the CDR3 gives the full variable domain: DAGVTQSPTHLIKTRGQQVTLRCSPISGHKSVSWYQQVLGQGPQFIFQYYEKEERGRGNFPDRFSARQFPNYSSELNVNALLLGDSALYLCASSLTGGGGNTEAFFGQGTRLTVV.

This clonotype has more than one count but fewer than ten. The gene calls are TRBV18 and TRBJ1-6; D not certain. The CDR3 loop spans 15 amino acids. Per germline, CDR1 KGHSH and CDR2 LQKENI. The V gene lost 1 base and the J gene lost 8 bases, with 12 bases spanning the gap. CDR3 region: CASSPRFSSDSPLHF. Here the CDR3 DNA reads TGTGCCAGCTCACCACGGTTTAGCTCGGATTCACCCCTCCACTTT. The whole variable domain, filled in from reference TRBV18 and TRBJ1-6, reads NAGVMQNPRHLVRRRGQEARLRCSPMKGHSHVYWYRQLPEEGLKFMVYLQKENIIDESGMPKERFSAEFPKEGPSILRIQQVVRGDSAAYFCASSPRFSSDSPLHFGNGTRLTVT.

There are many counts of this clonotype. The chain has TRBV20-1 and TRBJ2-7; 8 positions match TRBD1. This CDR3 contains 13 residues. Trimming took 3 bases from V and 5 from J; bases not matched to a gene: 6. The germline V gene encodes CDR1 DFQATT and CDR2 SNEGSKA (reference sequence). The CDR3 sequence is CSASDRGEDEQYF. The CDR3 DNA follows: TGCAGTGCTAGCGACAGGGGAGAGGACGAGCAGTACTTC.

The gene calls are TRBV12-3 or TRBV12-4 and TRBJ2-3; possible D gene TRBD1, 5 bases. There are 12 residues in the CDR3. Trimming removed 5 bases at V and 9 bases at J, with 12 bases between. This chain's CDR3 is CASSLQGSTQYF. CDR3 nucleotides: TGTGCCAGCAGTCTTCAGGGCTCGACGCAGTATTTT.

This clonotype was detected many times. The chain employs TRBV28 and TRBJ1-1, with 9 positions matching TRBD1. The CDR3 runs 14 residues. Germline CDR1 reads MDHEN; CDR2 reads SYDVKM. Germline trimming cut 2 bases from V and 10 bases from J; bases unmatched to any gene: 8. CDR3 DNA sequence: TGTGCCAGCAGTTTAATGCCGGGACAGGGCCGAGCTTTCTTT. Translated, it gives CASSLMPGQGRAFF.

This clonotype was seen ten or more times. The chain uses TRBV18 and TRBJ2-3, with D unresolved. The CDR3 is 13 amino acids. Per the germline V gene, CDR1 is KGHSH and CDR2 is LQKENI. V was trimmed by 0 bases and J by 5 bases, leaving 6 bases between them. The CDR3 reads CASSPPLRDTQYF. The CDR3 DNA reads TGTGCCAGCTCACCACCTTTACGAGATACGCAGTATTTT.

There are many counts of this clonotype. V is TRBV12-3 or TRBV12-4 and J is TRBJ2-3; D tentatively reads TRBD1 or TRBD2 (5 bases each). The V gene lost 0 bases and the J gene lost 2 bases, with 15 bases spanning the gap. This CDR3 region has 17 residues. The CDR3 protein is CASSLASEGPHTDTQYF. CDR3 DNA sequence: TGTGCCAGCAGTTTAGCGTCCGAGGGACCCCACACAGATACGCAGTATTTT.

Many counts were recorded for this clonotype. The chain carries TRBV20-1 and TRBJ2-7; D uncertain. This CDR3 region has 14 residues. Deletions cut 2 bases from V and 2 bases from J, with 13 bases between. From germline, CDR1 is DFQATT and CDR2 SNEGSKA (reference sequence). The CDR3 region has the DNA TGCAGTGCTAGATCTACAATAGCTACCTACGAGCAGTACTTC. This encodes CSARSTIATYEQYF.

The chain uses TRBV6-1 and TRBJ1-2; D may be TRBD1 (5 bases). Germline-derived CDR1 and CDR2 are MNHNS and SASEGT. Trimming removed 4 bases at V and 4 bases at J, with 10 bases between. This CDR3 region has 13 residues. CDR3 nucleotides: TGTGCCAGCAGTGGGGACTCCATCTATGGCTACACCTTC. This encodes CASSGDSIYGYTF.

The rearrangement links TRBV4-3 to TRBJ2-7; possibly TRBD1 or TRBD2 for D (5 bases each). The length of the CDR3 is 13 residues. Trimming cost V 2 bases and J 6 bases, with 11 bases left between them. Looked up from germline, CDR1 is LGHNA and CDR2 is YSLEER. CDR3 sequence (DNA): TGCGCCAGCAGCCAACGAGGGACCAGCGAGCAGTACTTC. This encodes CASSQRGTSEQYF.

V usage is TRBV29-1 and J usage is TRBJ2-7; D is ambiguous. V lost 6 bases, J lost 7 bases, and 25 bases lay in between. This CDR3 region has 15 residues. The germline CDR1 and CDR2 sequences are SQVTM and ANQGSEA. CDR3 coding DNA: TGCAGCGTCCGTTGGAGTGGAAACCCCTCTTGGGAGCAGTACTTC. As protein: CSVRWSGNPSWEQYF.

The chain uses TRBV5-1 and TRBJ1-5; D might be TRBD1 (5 bases). CDR1 is SGHRS and CDR2 is YFSETQ in the germline V gene. The CDR3 loop spans 16 amino acids. Trimming cost V 0 bases and J 4 bases, with 14 bases left between them. CDR3 residues: CASSLVSGVPNQPQHF. CDR3 coding DNA: TGCGCCAGCAGCTTGGTTTCGGGGGTCCCTAATCAGCCCCAGCATTTT.